This T cell receptor (beta chain) originates from a study of blood T cell repertoires in COVID-19. About the research overall: Researchers got acute and convalescent COVID-19 samples from the United States, Italy and Spain. The cDNA or gDNA used as material had been derived from T cells, B-cell-depleted T cells, or PBMCs.

The repertoire was sequenced with immunoSEQ multiplex PCR; TCRdb's copy has only in-frame clones and lacks some. The sample includes 110,000 or so clones, about 88% of them seen just once. This clone was picked up one time. Germline V lookup: CDR1 ENHRY, CDR2 SYGVKD. The CDR3 runs to 14 residues. V dropped 7 bases and J dropped 6; count of bases not matched to a gene: 6. The origin of this receptor is a woman aged 70 to 79 who had recovered from COVID-19. The chain carries TRBV10-3 and TRBJ2-2, with 9 bases matching TRBD1. The sample comprised peripheral blood. CDR3 amino acids: CAIKRGDRAGELFF. CDR3 nucleotide sequence: TGTGCCATCAAAAGGGGGGACAGGGCCGGGGAGCTGTTTTTT.